Listed below are T cell receptor beta chains from one sample, sequenced in a study of blood T cell repertoires in COVID-19. Clones were sequenced by immunoSEQ multiplex PCR, and TCRdb holds only the in-frame ones, with some missing. The profile covers about 260,000 clones, with 91% appearing a single time and about 3% taken by the ten largest. Source material: PBMCs or T cells enriched from blood (not recorded which). The origin of the receptors is a man between 40 and 49 years old who had been exposed to COVID-19. Both conserved end residues are trimmed from each CDR3. D genes are given only for firm matches.

cdr3_aa: ASSWGQYNEKLF
d_call: TRBD1
v_call: TRBV6-2/TRBV6-3

cdr3_aa: ASSESIAGSLGTGELF
d_call: TRBD2
v_call: TRBV2

cdr3_aa: ASQKTGELF
d_call: .
v_call: TRBV10-2

cdr3_aa: SAGQGQETQY
d_call: TRBD1
v_call: TRBV29-1

cdr3_aa: ASSWTGGNSPLH
d_call: TRBD1
v_call: TRBV5-8

cdr3_aa: ASRFRPVGELF
d_call: .
v_call: TRBV28

cdr3_aa: ASRSGGQYNSPLH
d_call: .
v_call: TRBV6-5

cdr3_aa: ASSLEGSYQETQY
d_call: .
v_call: TRBV11-3

cdr3_aa: AISEGVAVGNTIY
d_call: .
v_call: TRBV10-3

cdr3_aa: ASSEGTGDEQY
d_call: TRBD1
v_call: TRBV10-2

cdr3_aa: ASSPPGSMSGANVLT
d_call: .
v_call: TRBV18

cdr3_aa: ASTQTGFSGNTIY
d_call: .
v_call: TRBV5-1

cdr3_aa: ASGLVAGTSDSSSYEQY
d_call: TRBD2
v_call: TRBV12-5

cdr3_aa: ASSHSSGYGYT
d_call: .
v_call: TRBV5-1

cdr3_aa: ASSLAASGREGTQY
d_call: TRBD2
v_call: TRBV28

cdr3_aa: ASSQARAGGTDTQY
d_call: TRBD2
v_call: TRBV3-1/TRBV3-2

cdr3_aa: ASIPTSSGRRIYEQY
d_call: TRBD2
v_call: TRBV6-2/TRBV6-3

cdr3_aa: ASSQGQTMDEQF
d_call: TRBD1
v_call: TRBV7-7

cdr3_aa: ASSLGTGSYEQY
d_call: TRBD1
v_call: TRBV7-6

cdr3_aa: ASSGSGASYEQY
d_call: TRBD2
v_call: TRBV19

cdr3_aa: ASSWQGTGEYNEQF
d_call: TRBD1
v_call: TRBV9

cdr3_aa: ASSILDRGLAGELF
d_call: TRBD1
v_call: TRBV19

cdr3_aa: ASSLEGQASSYNEQF
d_call: TRBD1
v_call: TRBV5-1

cdr3_aa: ASRGLREDNEQF
d_call: TRBD2
v_call: TRBV27

cdr3_aa: ASSPVSGLSGNTIY
d_call: .
v_call: TRBV23-1

cdr3_aa: ASSLGTGSFSGNTIY
d_call: TRBD1
v_call: TRBV7-9

cdr3_aa: ASSLTGQGARGYT
d_call: TRBD1
v_call: TRBV28